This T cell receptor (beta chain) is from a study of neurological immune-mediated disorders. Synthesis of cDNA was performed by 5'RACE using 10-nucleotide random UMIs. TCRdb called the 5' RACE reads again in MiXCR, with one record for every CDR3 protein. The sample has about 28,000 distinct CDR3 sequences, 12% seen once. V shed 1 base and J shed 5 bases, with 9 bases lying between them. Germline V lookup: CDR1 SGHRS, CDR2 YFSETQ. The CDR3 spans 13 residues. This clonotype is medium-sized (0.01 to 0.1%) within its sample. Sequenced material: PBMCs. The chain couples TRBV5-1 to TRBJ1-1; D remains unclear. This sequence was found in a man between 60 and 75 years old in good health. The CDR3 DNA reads TGCGCCAGCAGCTTGAAGACCGGGACTGAAGCTTTCTTT. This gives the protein CASSLKTGTEAFF.